These 21 T cell receptor beta chains share one sample of origin, sequenced in a study of T cell responses to AZD1222 COVID-19 vaccine. Method: immunoSEQ multiplex PCR; TCRdb's copy keeps in-frame clones and lacks some. The table includes 130,000 or so clones, approximately 90% detected once. The sample here was peripheral blood, taken on day 0 of AZD1222 vaccination. All receptors come from an adult in good health.

In this sample, this clone turned up a few times. CDR3 in DNA: TGTGCCAGCTCAGCTGGGCTTGCAAACACCGGGGAGCTGTTTTTT. It yields the protein CASSAGLANTGELFF. The chain couples TRBV18 to TRBJ2-2; D not resolved. From germline, CDR1 is KGHSH and CDR2 LQKENI. The CDR3 runs to 15 residues. Trimming removed 5 bases at V and 2 bases at J, with 12 bases between.

This clone was detected only once. The chain carries TRBV7-2 and TRBJ1-5; D is unclear. Trimming removed 3 bases from V and 1 base from J, with 10 bases in between. This CDR3 contains 15 residues. CDR1 and CDR2 (germline): SGHTA, FQGNSA. The DNA for the CDR3 is TGTGCCAGCAGCTTTGGAGGTCCGAGCAATCAGCCCCAGCATTTT. Translated: CASSFGGPSNQPQHF.

This clone was seen only a few times. The chain employs TRBV10-1 and TRBJ2-2; no firm D call. Germline V gene data show CDR1 as WNHNN and CDR2 as SYGVQD (reference sequence). The CDR3 runs 11 residues. The V and J ends lost 3 bases and 4 bases respectively, with 0 bases between them. CDR3 DNA sequence: TGCGCCAGCAGTGACACCGGGGAGCTGTTTTTT. It encodes CASSDTGELFF.

This CDR3 is CAWSGDGNTEAFF. CDR3 DNA: TGTGCCTGGAGCGGGGATGGGAACACTGAAGCTTTCTTT. The genes are TRBV30 and TRBJ1-1, with D uncertain. V lost 3 bases, J lost 1 base, and 9 bases lay in between. The CDR3 totals 13 residues. CDR1 and CDR2 from the germline V gene are GTSNPN and SVGIG (reference sequence).

The chain couples TRBV11-3 to TRBJ2-3; 10 bases line up with TRBD2. The V gene's germline CDR1 is SGHNT and CDR2 YENEEA. Unmatched junction bases numbered 13, after V lost 5 bases and J lost 5 bases. The CDR3 sequence is 17 residues long. The CDR3 DNA sequence: TGTGCCAGCAGCCCACAAGGGGCTAGCGGGGGCCGAGATACGCAGTATTTT. This gives the protein CASSPQGASGGRDTQYF.

Here the CDR3 reads CASSPWGEGGNQPQHF. The CDR3 DNA sequence: TGTGCCAGTAGCCCATGGGGTGAGGGAGGCAATCAGCCCCAGCATTTT. V and J are TRBV19 and TRBJ1-5, with no clear D. CDR1 is LNHDA and CDR2 is SQIVND in the germline V gene (reference sequence). CDR3 length equals 16 residues. With 6 bases removed from V and 2 bases from J, the gap between germline ends came to 17 bases. Drawing the rest from reference TRBV19 and TRBJ1-5, the complete variable domain is DGGITQSPKYLFRKEGQNVTLSCEQNLNHDAMYWYRQDPGQGLRLIYYSQIVNDFQKGDIAEGYSVSREKKESFPLTVTSAQKNPTAFYLCASSPWGEGGNQPQHFGDGTRLSIL.

The chain joins TRBV19 to TRBJ1-3, with 9 bases that match TRBD1. The germline gives CDR1 LNHDA, CDR2 SQIVND (reference sequence). Unmatched junction bases numbered 8, after V lost 5 bases and J lost 3 bases. This CDR3 is built from 16 residues. CDR3 sequence reads: CASSPQGAVVGNTIYF. The CDR3 DNA reads TGTGCCAGTAGTCCACAGGGGGCGGTGGTTGGAAACACCATATATTTT.

This clone showed up just a few times. This chain links TRBV7-9 with TRBJ1-2, with no clear D. V shed 0 bases and J shed 7 bases, with 9 bases lying between them. Germline CDR1 is SEHNR and CDR2 is FQNEAQ (reference sequence). CDR3 size: 13 residues. DNA of the CDR3: TGTGCCAGCAGCTTAGCGGGTTGGAGTGGCTACACCTTC. It yields the protein CASSLAGWSGYTF.

The V gene is TRBV4-3, the J gene TRBJ1-1, with D perhaps matching TRBD1 (5 bases). Germline-derived CDR1 and CDR2 are LGHNA and YSLEER. This CDR3 is 15 amino acids long. The ends were cut back, 3 bases at V and 3 bases at J, with 14 bases in the middle. CDR3 nucleotides: TGCGCCAGCAGCCAGAGCAGGGTTGGGTACACTGAAGCTTTCTTT. Translation: CASSQSRVGYTEAFF.

The rearrangement uses TRBV4-3 and TRBJ2-7; unclear D gene. The CDR3 is 14 amino acids. V was trimmed by 0 bases and J by 2 bases, leaving 8 bases between them. The germline V gene encodes CDR1 LGHNA and CDR2 YSLEER. CDR3 in amino acids: CASSQDRWTYEQYF. CDR3 DNA sequence: TGCGCCAGCAGCCAAGATCGGTGGACCTACGAGCAGTACTTC.

J is TRBJ1-1 and V is TRBV28; D is unresolved. V was trimmed by 2 bases and J by 7 bases, leaving 8 bases between them. The CDR3 runs 12 residues. CDR1 and CDR2 (germline): MDHEN, SYDVKM. CDR3 in amino acids: CASSLIRFEAFF. The CDR3 DNA reads as TGTGCCAGCAGTTTAATCAGGTTTGAAGCTTTCTTT.

This rearrangement joins TRBV6-5 to TRBJ1-1; no reliable D call. V was pared by 6 bases and J by 1 base, with 9 bases between. The CDR3 extends over 13 amino acids. The V gene's germline CDR1 is MNHEY and CDR2 SVGAGI. DNA for the CDR3: TGTGCCAGCAGACAAGACCGGAACACTGAAGCTTTCTTT. Its protein is CASRQDRNTEAFF.

The CDR3 loop is CAISEGGPGSDSPLHF. CDR3 DNA: TGTGCCATCAGTGAGGGGGGACCAGGATCTGATTCACCCCTCCACTTT. This rearrangement joins TRBV10-3 to TRBJ1-6; D perhaps matches TRBD1 (5 bases). This CDR3 spans 16 amino acids. V lost 2 bases to trimming and J lost 8 bases, with 16 bases between them. Germline loops: CDR1 ENHRY, CDR2 SYGVKD.

V usage is TRBV11-1 and J usage is TRBJ2-3, with no clear D. Trimming took 5 bases from V and 5 from J, leaving 14 bases between them. The CDR3 contains 14 residues. The germline gives CDR1 SGHAT, CDR2 FQDESV (reference sequence). CDR3 region: CASSPARKVDTQYF. CDR3 sequence (DNA): TGTGCCAGCAGCCCCGCCCGAAAGGTAGATACGCAGTATTTT. Drawing the rest from reference TRBV11-1 and TRBJ2-3, the complete variable domain is EAEVAQSPRYKITEKSQAVAFWCDPISGHATLYWYRQILGQGPELLVQFQDESVVDDSQLPKDRFSAERLKGVDSTLKIQPAELGDSAMYLCASSPARKVDTQYFGPGTRLTVL.

This clone has a handful of counts. This chain joins TRBV11-2 and TRBJ2-7; D gene unclear. The CDR3 is 12 amino acids. Germline V gene data show CDR1 as SGHAT and CDR2 as FQNNGV. Trimming took off 5 bases at V and 5 bases at J, with 10 bases between the two ends. CDR3 in amino acids: CASSRVGNEQYF. Here the CDR3 DNA reads TGTGCCAGCAGCCGAGTTGGAAACGAGCAGTACTTC.

This clone was counted once. This chain uses TRBV29-1 with TRBJ1-2, with 9 bases identical to TRBD1. V shed 5 bases, J shed 5 bases, and the junction held 12 bases outside the gene matches. Germline loops: CDR1 SQVTM, CDR2 ANQGSEA. CDR3 length: 15 residues. The CDR3 coding sequence is TGCAGCGTTTATACTTGGGACAGGGTGGGGTATGGCTACACCTTC. Protein: CSVYTWDRVGYGYTF.

The chain recombines TRBV5-1 with TRBJ2-1, with 8 bases lining up with TRBD1. Germline CDR1 is SGHRS and CDR2 is YFSETQ. CDR3 length: 18 residues. V lost 3 bases, J lost 0 bases, and 11 bases stayed unmatched. DNA of the CDR3: TGCGCCAGCAGCTCCCGAATACTAACAGGGGGCTCCTACAATGAGCAGTTCTTC. Residues: CASSSRILTGGSYNEQFF.

The rearrangement joins TRBV6-5 to TRBJ2-7; D unresolved. The CDR3 has 12 amino acids. CDR1 and CDR2 (germline): MNHEY, SVGAGI. V lost 4 bases and J 0 bases, leaving 4 bases between the germline ends. The CDR3 coding sequence is TGTGCCAGCAGTTCCGTCTCCTACGAGCAGTACTTC. This translates into CASSSVSYEQYF.

The V call is TRBV28, the J call TRBJ2-7, with a possible D match to TRBD1 (6 bases). Trimming cost V 4 bases and J 0 bases, with 10 bases left between them. Germline CDR1 reads MDHEN; CDR2 reads SYDVKM. The length of the CDR3 is 14 residues. The CDR3 DNA sequence: TGTGCCAGCAGTTGGACGGACAGCTCCTACGAGCAGTACTTC. Translation: CASSWTDSSYEQYF.

V and J are TRBV28 and TRBJ2-7; the D is unclear. This CDR3 spans 13 amino acids. In germline, CDR1 is MDHEN, CDR2 SYDVKM. The V gene lost 4 bases and the J gene lost 2 bases, with 9 bases spanning the gap. DNA for the CDR3: TGTGCCAGCAGTTCCCTAGAAACCTACGAGCAGTACTTC. Translation gives CASSSLETYEQYF.

The chain uses TRBV11-2 and TRBJ1-3; D ambiguous. The CDR3 has 12 amino acids. Trimming took 3 bases from V and 3 from J, leaving 3 bases between them. Germline CDR1 is SGHAT and CDR2 is FQNNGV. CDR3 DNA: TGTGCCAGCAGCTTTTTTGGAAACACCATATATTTT. It yields the protein CASSFFGNTIYF.